This note documents a single T cell receptor beta chain sequence. This sample is part of a study of patients and donors after allogeneic stem cell transplantation. The V end was cut by 0 bases, the J end by 0 bases, with 14 bases between. This CDR3 contains 18 residues. Germline CDR1 and CDR2: SGHAT and FQNNGV. TCRdb passed the RT-PCR reads through MiXCR, listing each CDR3 protein once. The data show about 960,000 distinct CDR3 sequences, over 15% seen once. The sample was blood, either unsorted or a sorted T cell fraction (not recorded which). The sequence derives from a human donor who was either an allogeneic HSCT recipient or a stem cell or donor lymphocyte infusion donor (not recorded which). It is not recorded whose cells these are; they may come from a transplant donor. The chain employs TRBV11-2 and TRBJ2-2; no clear D. The CDR3 is CASSLESPIIPNTGELFF. Here the CDR3 DNA reads TGTGCCAGCAGCTTAGAATCCCCTATCATTCCGAACACCGGGGAGCTGTTTTTT.